This T cell receptor (beta chain) was sequenced in a study of T cell changes during pregnancy in multiple sclerosis. Using immunoSEQ multiplex PCR, the repertoire was profiled, and TCRdb retains in-frame clones only, with some absent. The sample has some 30,000 clones, about 91% seen once; the top ten hold around 4.8%. Per the germline V gene, CDR1 is LNHDA and CDR2 is SQIVND (reference sequence). The CDR3 extends over 15 amino acids. Trimming pared 3 bases from V and 5 bases from J, leaving 13 bases between. The sequence came from a female donor in good health, enrolled as a control in a pregnancy study. Sequenced material: peripheral blood, taken in the first trimester of pregnancy. The chain combines TRBV19 with TRBJ2-2; a weak D match, TRBD2 (5 bases). CDR3 region: CASSIGAGGTGELFF. The CDR3 DNA reads as TGTGCCAGTAGTATCGGCGCGGGTGGAACCGGGGAGCTGTTTTTT.